The 26 T cell receptor beta chains in this list originate from one sample, sequenced in a study of early T cells in non-severe SARS-CoV-2 infection. Via MiXCR, TCRdb re-called the 5' RACE reads, giving one row per CDR3 protein. The profile shows approximately 120,000 distinct CDR3 sequences, more than 13% of them singletons. Sequencing was performed on whole blood. Every receptor here comes from an adult who was a healthcare worker with PCR-confirmed SARS-CoV-2 infection or an uninfected control (not recorded which).

In its sample, this clonotype was seen a few times. This sequence joins TRBV4-1 and TRBJ2-2; D not resolved. The CDR3 loop spans 15 amino acids. Trimming took off 3 bases at V and 1 base at J, with 9 bases between the two ends. Germline V gene lookup returns CDR1 MGHRA and CDR2 YSYEKL. The CDR3 protein is CASSHTPGNTGELFF. The CDR3, as DNA: TGCGCCAGCAGCCATACCCCAGGGAACACCGGGGAGCTGTTTTTT.

The chain recombines TRBV4-2 with TRBJ2-7, with D possibly called TRBD1 or TRBD2 (5 bases each). Germline V CDR1 and CDR2: LGHNA, YNFKEQ. The germline V and J ends were trimmed by 0 bases and 4 bases, with 10 bases remaining between them. The CDR3 extends over 14 amino acids. CDR3: CASSQDFGTYEQYF. CDR3 nucleotide sequence: TGTGCCAGCAGCCAAGATTTTGGGACGTACGAGCAGTACTTC.

This rearrangement joins TRBV27 to TRBJ1-1; D gene uncertain. The CDR3 is 13 amino acids. Per the germline V gene, CDR1 is MNHEY and CDR2 is SMNVEV (reference sequence). The ends were cut back, 3 bases at V and 0 bases at J, with 5 bases in the middle. Written as DNA, the CDR3 is TGTGCCAGCAGTTTTGTTGTGAACACTGAAGCTTTCTTT. Protein sequence: CASSFVVNTEAFF.

This clonotype was found a few times. CDR3 loop: CASSPTGSSYGYTF. The CDR3 DNA follows: TGTGCCAGCAGCCCGACAGGGAGTAGCTATGGCTACACCTTC. This chain uses TRBV6-6 with TRBJ1-2, with TRBD1 identical over 7 bases. This CDR3 has 14 amino acids. Germline V CDR1 and CDR2: MNHNY, SVGAGI (reference sequence). The V gene end was trimmed by 6 bases and the J gene end by 4 bases; junction bases not matched to a gene: 8.

This clonotype was detected a few times. The chain is built from TRBV13 and TRBJ1-6; 8 bases match TRBD1. Germline V gene data show CDR1 as PRHDT and CDR2 as FYEKMQ (reference sequence). Trimming cost V 6 bases and J 8 bases; bases outside gene matches: 3. CDR3 length equals 13 residues. Here the CDR3 DNA reads TGTGCCAGCAGGGGGACAGGCGATTCACCCCTCCACTTT. Protein product: CASRGTGDSPLHF.

The chain couples TRBV12-3 or TRBV12-4 to TRBJ1-1; D ambiguous. CDR3 length: 13 residues. Trimming took 6 bases from V and 4 from J, leaving 12 bases between them. CDR3 protein: CASRLKGGTEAFF. CDR3 sequence (DNA): TGTGCCAGCAGGCTCAAGGGAGGCACTGAAGCTTTCTTT.

The chain links TRBV2 to TRBJ2-3, with TRBD1 identical over 10 bases. The CDR3 is 15 residues long. The V gene end was trimmed by 6 bases and the J gene end by 2 bases; junction bases not matched to a gene: 5. CDR1 is SNHLY, CDR2 FYNNEI, per germline. The CDR3 reads CASSRDRGSTDTQYF. The CDR3 nucleotides read TGTGCCAGCAGCCGGGACAGGGGTTCCACAGATACGCAGTATTTT.

V gene TRBV4-1 combines with J gene TRBJ2-5, with D possibly matching TRBD2 (5 bases). CDR1 and CDR2 from the germline V gene are MGHRA and YSYEKL. This CDR3 contains 14 residues. Trimming took off 3 bases at V and 2 bases at J, with 10 bases between the two ends. CDR3 nucleotides: TGCGCCAGCAGCCAGAGGGCTGCTCAAGAGACCCAGTACTTC. It specifies CASSQRAAQETQYF.

V gene TRBV5-4 combines with J gene TRBJ2-1, with D hard to call. Germline CDR1 and CDR2: SGHNT and YYREEE (reference sequence). Deletions cut 4 bases from V and 11 bases from J, with 16 bases between. CDR3 length equals 13 residues. As DNA, the CDR3 is TGTGCCAGCAGCCCCTGGACGGATTCCAAGCAGTTCTTC. Translated, it gives CASSPWTDSKQFF.

This chain joins TRBV6-6 and TRBJ2-7, with D perhaps matching TRBD1 (7 bases). V was trimmed by 5 bases and J by 3 bases, leaving 14 bases between them. This CDR3 is 14 amino acids long. Germline V lookup: CDR1 MNHNY, CDR2 SVGAGI (reference sequence). CDR3 amino acids: CASSRTGGDYEQYF. CDR3 nucleotide sequence: TGTGCCAGCAGTAGGACAGGAGGGGACTACGAGCAGTACTTC.

CDR3 DNA sequence: TGTGCCAGTAGTGGGACGGCCACTAACTATGGCTACACCTTC. Protein: CASSGTATNYGYTF. The chain has TRBV19 and TRBJ1-2; maybe TRBD1 (5 bases). Trimming pared 5 bases from V and 0 bases from J, leaving 10 bases between. This CDR3 has 14 residues. Germline V gene lookup returns CDR1 LNHDA and CDR2 SQIVND (reference sequence).

The J gene is TRBJ1-2, the V gene TRBV5-1, with unresolved D. Trimming shortened V by 0 bases and J by 2 bases, and 8 bases separated the two germline ends. The CDR3 is made up of 14 amino acids. In germline, CDR1 is SGHRS, CDR2 YFSETQ. CDR3 coding DNA: TGCGCCAGCAGCTTGGCTCCCTCGAACTATGGCTACACCTTC. This translates into CASSLAPSNYGYTF. Combining the CDR3 with reference TRBV5-1 and TRBJ1-2 gives the whole variable domain KAGVTQTPRYLIKTRGQQVTLSCSPISGHRSVSWYQQTPGQGLQFLFEYFSETQRNKGNFPGRFSGRQFSNSRSEMNVSTLELGDSALYLCASSLAPSNYGYTFGSGTRLTVV.

V is TRBV7-8 and J is TRBJ1-1; TRBD1 might be the D (6 bases). The length of the CDR3 is 15 residues. The germline CDR1 and CDR2 sequences are SGHVS and FQNEAQ. Deletions cut 1 base from V and 6 bases from J, with 15 bases between. DNA of the CDR3: TGTGCCAGCAGCTTAGTCAGGGGCCCCGTATCTGAAGCTTTCTTT. Protein: CASSLVRGPVSEAFF.

This clonotype was seen many times. The chain is built from TRBV6-6 and TRBJ1-2; 9 bases agree with TRBD1. CDR3 size: 15 residues. V lost 4 bases to trimming and J lost 4 bases; unmatched junction nucleotides: 7. CDR1 is MNHNY and CDR2 is SVGAGI in the germline V gene (reference sequence). CDR3 nucleotides: TGTGCCAGCAGTTTACAGGGGGCGGAGGGCTATGGCTACACCTTC. Translation gives CASSLQGAEGYGYTF.

The chain links TRBV4-1 to TRBJ2-7; weak D call: TRBD2 (5 bases). The germline CDR1 and CDR2 sequences are MGHRA and YSYEKL. The CDR3 consists of 12 residues. V lost 4 bases and J 6 bases, leaving 10 bases between the germline ends. The CDR3 sequence is CASSPQAGEQYF. In DNA, the CDR3 is TGCGCCAGCAGCCCCCAGGCGGGCGAGCAGTACTTC.

Concerning this clonotype itself: Compared with germline, one end of the junction differs, possibly owing to a read error. The chain couples TRBV9 to TRBJ2-1, with a weak D call TRBD2 (5 bases). CDR3 length: 15 amino acids. In germline, CDR1 is SGDLS, CDR2 YYNGEE. The CDR3 DNA sequence: TGTGACAGCAGCGTAGAGGGAAGCTCCTACAATGAGCAGTTCTTC. It yields the protein CDSSVEGSSYNEQFF.

The chain is built from TRBV7-9 and TRBJ1-1; D is unresolved. Per germline, CDR1 SEHNR and CDR2 FQNEAQ (reference sequence). Between the trimmed V and J ends, which lost 5 bases and 1 base, there was a span of 8 bases. The CDR3 totals 13 residues. Here the CDR3 reads CASSHDPNTEAFF. CDR3 nucleotides: TGTGCCAGCAGCCATGATCCGAACACTGAAGCTTTCTTT.

V and J are TRBV5-4 and TRBJ2-7; 8 bases are a match to TRBD1. J gave up 3 bases and V 5 bases, and 10 bases lay outside the gene matches. Germline V CDR1 and CDR2: SGHNT, YYREEE (reference sequence). The CDR3 extends over 15 amino acids. DNA of the CDR3: TGTGCCAGCAGTCCGCGGCCGGGACAGGACTACGAGCAGTACTTC. As protein: CASSPRPGQDYEQYF.

The table lists this clonotype with many counts. The rearrangement links TRBV7-6 to TRBJ2-7; 8 positions agree with TRBD1. This CDR3 contains 16 residues. With 5 bases clipped from V and 2 bases from J, the junction kept 11 bases outside the gene matches. The germline V gene encodes CDR1 SGHVS and CDR2 FNYEAQ. This chain's CDR3 is CASSPGQGKSAYEQYF. CDR3 in DNA: TGTGCCAGCAGCCCTGGACAGGGAAAGTCCGCCTACGAGCAGTACTTC.

This clonotype was observed a handful of times. This sequence joins TRBV4-1 and TRBJ2-2; D is unresolved. CDR1 is MGHRA, CDR2 YSYEKL, per germline. V lost 3 bases and J lost 6, with 5 bases in between. The CDR3 consists of 12 residues. The CDR3 loop is CASSQSAGELFF. The CDR3 DNA sequence: TGCGCCAGCAGCCAGAGTGCCGGGGAGCTGTTTTTT.

This clonotype has more than one count but fewer than ten. CDR3 sequence reads: CSAGGPGTGELFF. CDR3 nucleotides: TGCAGCGCTGGGGGGCCCGGCACCGGGGAGCTGTTTTTT. The chain employs TRBV29-1 and TRBJ2-2, with D perhaps TRBD1 or TRBD2 (6 bases each). The length of the CDR3 is 13 residues. Trimming cost V 7 bases and J 4 bases, with 13 bases left between them. The V gene's germline CDR1 is SQVTM and CDR2 ANQGSEA.

There are a few counts of this clonotype. This rearrangement joins TRBV7-9 to TRBJ2-5, with D possibly being TRBD1 (5 bases). V was trimmed by 4 bases and J by 4 bases, leaving 13 bases between them. Germline loops: CDR1 SEHNR, CDR2 FQNEAQ (reference sequence). CDR3 length: 14 residues. CDR3 region: CASSSSQGGETQYF. In DNA, the CDR3 is TGTGCCAGCAGCTCGTCCCAGGGTGGAGAGACCCAGTACTTC.

The chain carries TRBV13 and TRBJ2-3; the D call may be TRBD1 or TRBD2 (5 bases each). V was clipped by 3 bases and J by 0 bases, with 16 bases between them. Germline loops: CDR1 PRHDT, CDR2 FYEKMQ (reference sequence). CDR3 length: 17 residues. The CDR3 protein is CASSLSLGTHSTDTQYF. The CDR3 DNA reads as TGTGCCAGCAGCTTGAGCCTCGGGACCCACAGCACAGATACGCAGTATTTT.

The chain joins TRBV7-9 to TRBJ1-3; 9 nucleotides line up with TRBD1. This CDR3 spans 15 amino acids. J was trimmed by 4 bases and V by 4 bases; bases with no gene match: 5. Germline assignment: CDR1 SEHNR and CDR2 FQNEAQ (reference sequence). In DNA form, the CDR3 reads TGTGCCAGCAGCTCAGGACAGGGGCCAGGAAACACCATATATTTT. Translation gives CASSSGQGPGNTIYF.

The V call is TRBV11-1, the J call TRBJ2-1; D remains unclear. Per germline, CDR1 SGHAT and CDR2 FQDESV (reference sequence). This CDR3 spans 15 amino acids. V lost 5 bases to trimming and J lost 0 bases, with 11 bases between them. CDR3 bases: TGTGCCAGCAGCCAGATGGTGTTCTCCTACAATGAGCAGTTCTTC. This codes for CASSQMVFSYNEQFF.

The rearrangement joins TRBV7-2 to TRBJ2-2; 10 bases are a match to TRBD1. This CDR3 region has 17 residues. V shed 4 bases and J 4 bases; nucleotides not matched to a gene: 9. Germline V gives CDR1 SGHTA, CDR2 FQGNSA. In nucleotides, the CDR3 is TGTGCCAGCAGCTACAGAGCTTGGGACAGGGGCACCGGGGAGCTGTTTTTT. Protein product: CASSYRAWDRGTGELFF.